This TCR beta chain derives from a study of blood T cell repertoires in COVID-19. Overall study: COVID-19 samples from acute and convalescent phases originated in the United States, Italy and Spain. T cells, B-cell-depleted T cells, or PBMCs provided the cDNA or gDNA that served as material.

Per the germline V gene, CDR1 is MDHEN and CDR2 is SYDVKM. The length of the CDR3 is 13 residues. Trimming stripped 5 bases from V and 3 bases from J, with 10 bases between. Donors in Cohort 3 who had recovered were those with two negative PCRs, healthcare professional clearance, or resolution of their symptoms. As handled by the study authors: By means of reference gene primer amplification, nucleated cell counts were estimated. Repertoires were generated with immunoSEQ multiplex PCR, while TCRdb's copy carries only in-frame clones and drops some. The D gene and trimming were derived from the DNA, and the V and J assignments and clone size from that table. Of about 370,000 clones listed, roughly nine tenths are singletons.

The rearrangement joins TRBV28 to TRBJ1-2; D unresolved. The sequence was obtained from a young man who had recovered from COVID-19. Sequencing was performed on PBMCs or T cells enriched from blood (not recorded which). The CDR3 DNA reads TGTGCCAGCAGTCAACAACGTGACTATGGCTACACCTTC. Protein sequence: CASSQQRDYGYTF.